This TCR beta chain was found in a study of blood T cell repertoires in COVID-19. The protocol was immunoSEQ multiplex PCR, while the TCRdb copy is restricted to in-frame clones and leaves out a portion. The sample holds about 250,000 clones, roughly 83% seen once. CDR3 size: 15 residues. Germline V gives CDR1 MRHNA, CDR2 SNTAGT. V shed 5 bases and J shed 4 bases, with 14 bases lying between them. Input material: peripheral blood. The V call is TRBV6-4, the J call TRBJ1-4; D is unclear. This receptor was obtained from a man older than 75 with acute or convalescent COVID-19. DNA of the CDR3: TGTGCCAGCAGTAACCCTCGGGGATTTAATGAAAAACTGTTTTTT. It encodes CASSNPRGFNEKLFF.